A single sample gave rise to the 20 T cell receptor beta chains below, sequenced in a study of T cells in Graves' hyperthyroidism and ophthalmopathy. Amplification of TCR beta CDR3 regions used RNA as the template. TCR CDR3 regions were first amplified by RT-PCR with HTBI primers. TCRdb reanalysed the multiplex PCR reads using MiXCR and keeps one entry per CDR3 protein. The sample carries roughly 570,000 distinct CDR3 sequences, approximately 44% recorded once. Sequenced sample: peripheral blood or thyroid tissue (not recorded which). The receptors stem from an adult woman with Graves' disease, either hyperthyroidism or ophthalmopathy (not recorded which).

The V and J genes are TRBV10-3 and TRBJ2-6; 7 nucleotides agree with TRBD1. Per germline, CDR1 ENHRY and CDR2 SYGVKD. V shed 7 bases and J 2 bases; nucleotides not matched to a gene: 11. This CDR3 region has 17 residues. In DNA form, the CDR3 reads TGTGCCATCAAGATTCGACAGGGTTTCGCTGGGGCCAACGTCCTGACTTTC. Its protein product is CAIKIRQGFAGANVLTF.

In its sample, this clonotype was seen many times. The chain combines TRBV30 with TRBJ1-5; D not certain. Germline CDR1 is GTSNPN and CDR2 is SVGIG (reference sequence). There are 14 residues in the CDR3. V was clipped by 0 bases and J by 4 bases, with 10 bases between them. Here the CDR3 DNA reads TGTGCCTGGAGTGTCAATGGCCCGAATCAGCCCCAGCATTTT. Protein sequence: CAWSVNGPNQPQHF.

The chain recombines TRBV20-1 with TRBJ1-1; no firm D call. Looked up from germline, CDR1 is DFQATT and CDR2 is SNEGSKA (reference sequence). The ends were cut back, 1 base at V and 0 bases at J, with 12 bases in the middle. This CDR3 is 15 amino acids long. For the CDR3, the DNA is TGCAGTGCTAGAGGGTCGCGGAGATTGAACACTGAAGCTTTCTTT. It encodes CSARGSRRLNTEAFF.

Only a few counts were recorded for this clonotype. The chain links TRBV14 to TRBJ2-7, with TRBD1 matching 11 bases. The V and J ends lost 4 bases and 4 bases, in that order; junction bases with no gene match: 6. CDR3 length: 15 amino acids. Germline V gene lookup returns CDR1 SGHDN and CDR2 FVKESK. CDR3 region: CASSPRDRGVYEQYF. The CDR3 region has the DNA TGTGCCAGCAGCCCCCGGGACAGGGGGGTGTACGAGCAGTACTTC. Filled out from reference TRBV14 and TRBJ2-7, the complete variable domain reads EAGVTQFPSHSVIEKGQTVTLRCDPISGHDNLYWYRRVMGKEIKFLLHFVKESKQDESGMPNNRFLAERTGGTYSTLKVQPAELEDSGVYFCASSPRDRGVYEQYFGPGTRLTVT.

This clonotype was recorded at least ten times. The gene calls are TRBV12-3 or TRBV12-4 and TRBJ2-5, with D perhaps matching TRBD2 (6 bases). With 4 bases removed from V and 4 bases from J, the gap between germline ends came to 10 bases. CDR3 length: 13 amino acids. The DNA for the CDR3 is TGTGCCAGCAGTTACAGGAGGGGAGAGACCCAGTACTTC. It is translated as CASSYRRGETQYF.

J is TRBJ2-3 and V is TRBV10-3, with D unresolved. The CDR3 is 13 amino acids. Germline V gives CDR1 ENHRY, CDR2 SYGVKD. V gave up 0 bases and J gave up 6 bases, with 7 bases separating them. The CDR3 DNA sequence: TGTGCCATCAGTGAGTCTGGGATTGATACGCAGTATTTT. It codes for CAISESGIDTQYF.

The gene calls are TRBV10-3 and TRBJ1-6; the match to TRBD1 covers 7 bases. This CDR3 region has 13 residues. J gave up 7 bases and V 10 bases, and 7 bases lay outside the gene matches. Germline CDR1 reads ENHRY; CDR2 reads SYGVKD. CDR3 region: CASHRGGNSPLHF. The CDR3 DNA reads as TGTGCCAGCCACAGGGGCGGAAATTCACCCCTCCACTTT.

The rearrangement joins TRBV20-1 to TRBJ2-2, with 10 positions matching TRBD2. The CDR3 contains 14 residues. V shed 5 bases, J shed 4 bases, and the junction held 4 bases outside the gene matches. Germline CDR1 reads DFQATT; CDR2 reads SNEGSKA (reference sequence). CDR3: CSAASGGATGELFF. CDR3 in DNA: TGCAGTGCTGCGAGCGGGGGGGCCACCGGGGAGCTGTTTTTT.

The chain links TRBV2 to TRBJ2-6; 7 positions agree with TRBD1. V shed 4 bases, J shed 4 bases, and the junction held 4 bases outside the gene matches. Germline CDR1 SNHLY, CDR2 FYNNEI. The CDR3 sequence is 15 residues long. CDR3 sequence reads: CASSVDRVGANVLTF. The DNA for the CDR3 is TGTGCCAGCAGTGTCGACAGGGTGGGGGCCAACGTCCTGACTTTC.

The CDR3 coding sequence is TGTGCCATCAGTGAGTCGGGGCCGGCCACTGAAGCTTTCTTT. Protein: CAISESGPATEAFF. This sequence joins TRBV10-3 and TRBJ1-1, with D possibly matching TRBD1 (5 bases). The CDR3 is made up of 14 amino acids. Germline assignment: CDR1 ENHRY and CDR2 SYGVKD. Trimming took 0 bases from V and 4 from J, leaving 9 bases between them.

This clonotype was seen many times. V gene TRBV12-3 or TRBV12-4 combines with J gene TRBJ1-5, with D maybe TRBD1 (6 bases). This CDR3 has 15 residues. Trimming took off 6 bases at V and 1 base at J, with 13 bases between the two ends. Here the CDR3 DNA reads TGTGCCAGCAGATACAGGGTCGGAAGCAATCAGCCCCAGCATTTT. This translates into CASRYRVGSNQPQHF.

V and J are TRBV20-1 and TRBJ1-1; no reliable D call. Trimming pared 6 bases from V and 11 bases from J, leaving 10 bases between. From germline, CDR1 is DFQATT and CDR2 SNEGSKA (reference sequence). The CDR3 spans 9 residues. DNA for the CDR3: TGCAGTGCCGCAGGCTCCGCTTTCTTT. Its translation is CSAAGSAFF.

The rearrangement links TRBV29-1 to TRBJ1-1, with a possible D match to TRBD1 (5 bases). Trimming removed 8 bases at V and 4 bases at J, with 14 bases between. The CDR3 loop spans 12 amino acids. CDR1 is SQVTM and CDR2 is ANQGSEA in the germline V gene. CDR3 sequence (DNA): TGCAGCAGCCCCGCCGGGGGCACTGAAGCTTTCTTT. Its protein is CSSPAGGTEAFF.

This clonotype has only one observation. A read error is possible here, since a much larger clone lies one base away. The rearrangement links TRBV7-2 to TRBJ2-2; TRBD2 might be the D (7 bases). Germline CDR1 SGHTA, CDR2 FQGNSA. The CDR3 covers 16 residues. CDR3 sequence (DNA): TGTGCCAGCAGCTTACAGGGGACTATGAACGCCGGGGAGCTGTTTTTT. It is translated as CASSLQGTMNAGELFF.

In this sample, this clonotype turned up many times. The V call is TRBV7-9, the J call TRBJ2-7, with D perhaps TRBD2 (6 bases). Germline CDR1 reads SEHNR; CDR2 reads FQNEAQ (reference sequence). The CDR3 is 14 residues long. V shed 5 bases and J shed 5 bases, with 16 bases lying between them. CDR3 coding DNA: TGTGCCAGCAGCCCTACCCGCGGGGTCGACGAGCAGTACTTC. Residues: CASSPTRGVDEQYF.

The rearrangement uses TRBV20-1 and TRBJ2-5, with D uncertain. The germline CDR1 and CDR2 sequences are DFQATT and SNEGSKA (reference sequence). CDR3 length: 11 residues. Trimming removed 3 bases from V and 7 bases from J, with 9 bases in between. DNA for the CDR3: TGCAGTGCTAGCACCTCCTTGACCCAGTACTTC. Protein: CSASTSLTQYF.

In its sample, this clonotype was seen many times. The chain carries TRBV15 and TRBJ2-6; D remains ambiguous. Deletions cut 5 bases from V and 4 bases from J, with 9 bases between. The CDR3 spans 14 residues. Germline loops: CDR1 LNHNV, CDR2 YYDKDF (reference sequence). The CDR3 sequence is CATSGGAGANVLTF. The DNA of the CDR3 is TGTGCCACCAGCGGTGGAGCCGGGGCCAACGTCCTGACTTTC.

In DNA form, the CDR3 reads TGTGCCACCAGTGACTGTCGACAGCCCCAGCATTTT. Translated, it gives CATSDCRQPQHF. The chain carries TRBV24-1 and TRBJ1-5; no firm D call. The CDR3 spans 12 residues. Trimming removed 4 bases from V and 7 bases from J, with 7 bases in between. Germline V gene sequence: CDR1 KGHDR, CDR2 SFDVKD.

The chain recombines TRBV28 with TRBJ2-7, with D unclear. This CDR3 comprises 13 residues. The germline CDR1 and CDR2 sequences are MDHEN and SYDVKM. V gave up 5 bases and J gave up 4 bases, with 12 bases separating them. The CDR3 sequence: CASSRAGPYEQYF. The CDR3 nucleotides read TGTGCCAGCAGTAGGGCAGGACCTTACGAGCAGTACTTC.

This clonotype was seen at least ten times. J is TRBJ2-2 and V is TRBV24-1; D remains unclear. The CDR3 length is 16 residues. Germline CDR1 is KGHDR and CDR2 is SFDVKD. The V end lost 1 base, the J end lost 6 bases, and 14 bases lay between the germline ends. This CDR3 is CATSDFQRPGSGELFF. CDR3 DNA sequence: TGTGCCACCAGTGATTTCCAGCGACCCGGGTCCGGGGAGCTGTTTTTT.